The clone carrying this T cell receptor beta chain has a handful of counts. The study counted Cohort 3 donors as recovered given two negative PCRs, clearance, or symptom resolution. The data are from a study of blood T cell repertoires in COVID-19. Trimming removed 1 base at V and 3 bases at J, with 16 bases between. Germline-derived CDR1 and CDR2 are SGHDT and YYEEEE. The CDR3 length is 16 residues. Sequencing used immunoSEQ multiplex PCR; TCRdb keeps in-frame clones, though not all of them. The sample lists 280,000 or so clones; roughly 85% were seen once. Sequencing used PBMCs or T cells enriched from blood (not recorded which). The chain joins TRBV5-6 to TRBJ2-5, with D possibly matching TRBD2 (5 bases). This clonotype was obtained from a woman aged 45-65 years who had recovered from COVID-19. CDR3 protein: CASSLKVGDLKETQYF. In DNA, the CDR3 is TGTGCCAGCAGCTTGAAGGTGGGAGACCTCAAAGAGACCCAGTACTTC. Filled out from reference TRBV5-6 and TRBJ2-5, the complete variable domain reads DAGVTQSPTHLIKTRGQQVTLRCSPKSGHDTVSWYQQALGQGPQFIFQYYEEEERQRGNFPDRFSGHQFPNYSSELNVNALLLGDSALYLCASSLKVGDLKETQYFGPGTRLLVL.